The present T cell receptor beta chain was sequenced within a study of shared T cell receptors in the human thymus. Profiled with immunoSEQ multiplex PCR; TCRdb holds only in-frame clones, not every one. The repertoire holds about 660,000 clones, with approximately 88% as singletons. Germline V lookup: CDR1 SGHTA, CDR2 FQGNSA. The CDR3 is 14 residues long. Between the trimmed V and J ends, which lost 1 base and 2 bases, there was a span of 9 bases. The sample also formed part of further work on human thymus T cells. That paper states: What appeared biased in thymic and blood repertoires was the usage of V and J genes.

This chain joins TRBV7-2 and TRBJ2-7; maybe TRBD1 (5 bases). Sequencing was performed on thymocytes. This clonotype originated in a boy in the first two years of life with a congenital heart defect. The CDR3 here is CASSLEQDPYEQYF. DNA of the CDR3: TGTGCCAGCAGCTTAGAACAGGACCCCTACGAGCAGTACTTC.